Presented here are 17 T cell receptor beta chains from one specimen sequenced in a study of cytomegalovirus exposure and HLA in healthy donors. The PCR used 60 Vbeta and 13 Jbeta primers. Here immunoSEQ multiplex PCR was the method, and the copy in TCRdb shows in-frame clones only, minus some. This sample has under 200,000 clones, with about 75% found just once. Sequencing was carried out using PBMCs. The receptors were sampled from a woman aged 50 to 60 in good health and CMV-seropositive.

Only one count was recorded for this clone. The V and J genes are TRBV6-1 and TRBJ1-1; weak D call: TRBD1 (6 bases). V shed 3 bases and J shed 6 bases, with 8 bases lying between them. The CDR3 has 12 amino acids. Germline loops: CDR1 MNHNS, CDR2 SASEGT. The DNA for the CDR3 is TGTGCCAGCAGTGAGGCAGGGGCTGAAGCTTTCTTT. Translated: CASSEAGAEAFF.

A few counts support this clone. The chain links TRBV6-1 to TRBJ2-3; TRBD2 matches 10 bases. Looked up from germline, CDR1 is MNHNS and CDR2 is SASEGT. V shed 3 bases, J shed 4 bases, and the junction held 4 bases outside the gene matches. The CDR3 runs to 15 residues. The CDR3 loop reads CASSDSSGGADTQYF. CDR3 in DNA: TGTGCCAGCAGTGACTCGAGCGGGGGGGCAGATACGCAGTATTTT.

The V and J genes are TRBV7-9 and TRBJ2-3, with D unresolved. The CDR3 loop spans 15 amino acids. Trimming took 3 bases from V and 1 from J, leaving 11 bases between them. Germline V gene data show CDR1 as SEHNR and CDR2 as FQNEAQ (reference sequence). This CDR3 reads CASSFVWRGTDTQYF. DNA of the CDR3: TGTGCCAGCAGCTTTGTGTGGAGAGGCACAGATACGCAGTATTTT.

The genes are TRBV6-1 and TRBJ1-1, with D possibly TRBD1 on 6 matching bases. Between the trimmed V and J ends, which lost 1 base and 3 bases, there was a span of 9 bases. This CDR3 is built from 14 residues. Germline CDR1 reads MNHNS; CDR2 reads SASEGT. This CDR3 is CASSEGTAHTEAFF. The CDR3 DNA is TGTGCCAGCAGTGAAGGGACAGCTCACACTGAAGCTTTCTTT.

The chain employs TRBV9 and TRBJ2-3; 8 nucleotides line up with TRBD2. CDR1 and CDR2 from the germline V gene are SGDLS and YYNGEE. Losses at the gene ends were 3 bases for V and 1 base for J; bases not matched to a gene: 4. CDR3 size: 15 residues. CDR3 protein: CASSALLAGTDTQYF. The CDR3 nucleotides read TGTGCCAGCAGCGCCCTACTAGCGGGCACAGATACGCAGTATTTT.

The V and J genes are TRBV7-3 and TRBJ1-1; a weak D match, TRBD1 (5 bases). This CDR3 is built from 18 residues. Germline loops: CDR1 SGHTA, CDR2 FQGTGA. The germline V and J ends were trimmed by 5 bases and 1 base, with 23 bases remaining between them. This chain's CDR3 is CASSRTGGGAPGNTEAFF. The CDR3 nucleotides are TGTGCCAGCAGCCGGACCGGGGGTGGGGCACCGGGGAACACTGAAGCTTTCTTT.

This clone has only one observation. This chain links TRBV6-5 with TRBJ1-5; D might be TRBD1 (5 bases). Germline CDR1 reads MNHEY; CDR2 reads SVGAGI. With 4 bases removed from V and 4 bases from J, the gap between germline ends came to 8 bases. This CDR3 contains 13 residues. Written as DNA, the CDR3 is TGTGCCAGCAGTTCCTACAGGAATCAGCCCCAGCATTTT. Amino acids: CASSSYRNQPQHF.

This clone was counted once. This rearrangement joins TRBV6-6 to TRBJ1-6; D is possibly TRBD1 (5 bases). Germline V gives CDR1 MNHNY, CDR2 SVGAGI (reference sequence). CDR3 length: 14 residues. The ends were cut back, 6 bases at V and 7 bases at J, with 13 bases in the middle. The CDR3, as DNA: TGTGCCAGCAGGGCAGGGCCGCGCAATTCACCCCTCCACTTT. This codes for CASRAGPRNSPLHF.

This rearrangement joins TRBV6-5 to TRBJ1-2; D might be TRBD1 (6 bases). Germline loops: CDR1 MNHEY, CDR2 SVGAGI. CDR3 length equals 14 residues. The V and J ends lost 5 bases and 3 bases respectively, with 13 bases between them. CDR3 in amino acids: CASSQTSGDYGYTF. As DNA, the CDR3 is TGTGCCAGCAGTCAGACTTCAGGGGACTATGGCTACACCTTC.

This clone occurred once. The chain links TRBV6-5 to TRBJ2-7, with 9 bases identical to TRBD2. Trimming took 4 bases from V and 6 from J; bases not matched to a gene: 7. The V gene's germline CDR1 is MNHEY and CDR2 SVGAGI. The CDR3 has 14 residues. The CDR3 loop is CASSLTSGSREQYF. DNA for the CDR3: TGTGCCAGCAGTTTGACTAGCGGTTCACGCGAGCAGTACTTC.

The CDR3 bases are TGTGCCAGCAGCTTGGGAGTACTAGCGGGGGAGACCCAGTACTTC. Translating gives CASSLGVLAGETQYF. This sequence joins TRBV7-8 and TRBJ2-5; 10 nucleotides agree with TRBD2. The CDR3 length is 15 residues. CDR1 is SGHVS, CDR2 FQNEAQ, per germline. Germline trimming cut 3 bases from V and 5 bases from J; bases unmatched to any gene: 6.

CDR3 DNA sequence: TGTGCCAGCAGCTTGCTAAGGGGATCTAGCACAGATACGCAGTATTTT. This codes for CASSLLRGSSTDTQYF. The chain has TRBV5-5 and TRBJ2-3; TRBD1 is a possible D gene (5 bases). Germline loops: CDR1 SGHKS, CDR2 YYEKEE (reference sequence). V lost 1 base and J lost 0, with 12 bases in between. This CDR3 is 16 amino acids long.

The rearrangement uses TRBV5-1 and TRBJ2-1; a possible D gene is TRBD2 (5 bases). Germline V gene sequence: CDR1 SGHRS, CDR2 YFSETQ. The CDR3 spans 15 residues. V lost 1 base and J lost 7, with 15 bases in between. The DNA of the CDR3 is TGCGCCAGCAGCTTGTCGGCGGTCACGGGGAATGAGCAGTTCTTC. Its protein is CASSLSAVTGNEQFF.

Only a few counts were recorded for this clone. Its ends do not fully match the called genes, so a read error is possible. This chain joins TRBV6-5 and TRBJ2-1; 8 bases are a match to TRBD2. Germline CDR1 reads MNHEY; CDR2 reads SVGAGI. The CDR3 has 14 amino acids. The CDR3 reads CASSLLAVYSEQFF. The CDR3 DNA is TGTGCCAGCAGCTTACTAGCGGTGTACAGTGAGCAGTTCTTC.

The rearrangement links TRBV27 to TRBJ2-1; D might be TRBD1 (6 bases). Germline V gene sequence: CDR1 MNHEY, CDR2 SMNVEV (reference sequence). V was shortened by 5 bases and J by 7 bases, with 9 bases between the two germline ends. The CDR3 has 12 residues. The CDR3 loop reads CASSTRGNEQFF. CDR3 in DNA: TGTGCCAGCAGTACCAGGGGTAATGAGCAGTTCTTC.

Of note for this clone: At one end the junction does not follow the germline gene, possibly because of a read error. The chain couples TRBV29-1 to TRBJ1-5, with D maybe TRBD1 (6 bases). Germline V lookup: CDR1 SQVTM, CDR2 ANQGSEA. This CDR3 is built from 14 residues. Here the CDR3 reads CSVGSIGKGQPQHF. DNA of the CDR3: TGCAGCGTTGGGAGTATCGGGAAAGGACAGCCTCAGCATTTT.

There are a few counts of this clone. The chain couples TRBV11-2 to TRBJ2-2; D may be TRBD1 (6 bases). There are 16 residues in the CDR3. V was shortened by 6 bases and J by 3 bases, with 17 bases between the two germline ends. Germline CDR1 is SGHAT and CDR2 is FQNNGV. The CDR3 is CASRSRTAQDTGELFF. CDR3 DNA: TGTGCCAGCAGATCTCGGACAGCCCAGGACACCGGGGAGCTGTTTTTT. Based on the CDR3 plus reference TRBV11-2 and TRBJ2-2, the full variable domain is EAGVAQSPRYKIIEKRQSVAFWCNPISGHATLYWYQQILGQGPKLLIQFQNNGVVDDSQLPKDRFSAERLKGVDSTLKIQPAKLEDSAVYLCASRSRTAQDTGELFFGEGSRLTVL.